This TCR beta chain derives from a study of somatic mutations in cytotoxic T cells in rheumatoid arthritis. The wider study: Before any treatment began, around 30 ml EDTA peripheral blood was collected from patients right after diagnosis. Study results and limitations: The authors did not know the antigen targets of the expanded CD8+ clones. For patients with rheumatoid arthritis, CD8+ clonality went up with age, while healthy controls showed no such change.

Flow cytometry was used to check the purity of CD4+ and CD8+ cells, which had been isolated by positive magnetic bead selection. About this clone itself: Its cognate antigen is unknown.

TCRdb's copy holds only in-frame clones and misses some; the assay was immunoSEQ multiplex PCR. The table records about 15,000 clones, approximately 77% of them present only once. This CDR3 is built from 12 residues. Trimming stripped 8 bases from V and 3 bases from J, with 7 bases between. Per germline, CDR1 MNHNS and CDR2 SASEGT. The chain has TRBV6-1 and TRBJ2-2, with D unclear. Material: CD8+ T cells sorted from blood. This sequence originates from an adult with rheumatoid arthritis. The CDR3 loop is CASPSDTGELFF. DNA for the CDR3: TGTGCCAGCCCGTCCGACACCGGGGAGCTGTTTTTT.